This T cell receptor beta chain was identified in a study of somatic mutations in cytotoxic T cells in rheumatoid arthritis. Turning to the study itself: Patient blood, which was peripheral blood collected as 30 ml EDTA, was drawn right after diagnosis and before any treatment started. Nearly 100% purity was obtained when some V beta antibody-stained T-cell populations were flow-sorted; these included V beta1+ cells sequenced for TCRB. Study-level results: The antigen targets of the expanded CD8+ clones lacked identification.

Worth noting for this clone: The target antigen is unknown.

After removal of 2 bases from V and 6 bases from J, the junction contained 4 bases not matched to a gene. CDR3 length equals 14 residues. In germline, CDR1 is SGHRS, CDR2 YFSETQ. Repertoires were generated with immunoSEQ multiplex PCR, while TCRdb's copy carries only in-frame clones and drops some. This table holds 10,000 or so clones, over 65% found once. The chain uses TRBV5-1 and TRBJ2-7, with 11 bases that match TRBD1. The TCR sequence derives from an adult with rheumatoid arthritis. The sequencing input was CD8+ T cells sorted from blood. As DNA, the CDR3 is TGCGCCAGCAGCTTCGAAGGGACAGGGGGCGAGCAGTACTTC. The encoded protein is CASSFEGTGGEQYF.